This T cell receptor (beta chain) was sequenced during a study of response to subunit inactivated influenza vaccine. Study-wide points: The authors suggested that few new T cells are recruited per seasonal influenza vaccination.

The germline V gene has CDR1 ENHRY and CDR2 SYGVKD. The CDR3 covers 13 residues. The V segment lost 6 bases and the J segment 7 bases; nucleotides outside the gene matches: 6. TCRdb reprocessed the RT-PCR reads with MiXCR, giving one entry per CDR3 protein. The table shows a few hundred thousand distinct CDR3 sequences, with about a fifth occurring only once. The table lists this clonotype with a count of one. Its antigen is unidentified. Sample: PBMCs from blood, taken approximately 20 months after vaccination. The chain combines TRBV10-3 with TRBJ1-5, with 7 bases that match TRBD1. The sequence was collected from a man in his fifties or sixties who received an inactivated influenza vaccine. CDR3 nucleotide sequence: TGTGCCATCAGCGCCACAGGGGACCAGCCCCAGCATTTT. Its translation: CAISATGDQPQHF.